What follows are 5 T cell receptor beta chains derived from one specimen sequenced in a study of response to subunit inactivated influenza vaccine. TCRdb independently ran MiXCR on the RT-PCR reads; one entry per CDR3 protein. Of about 540,000 distinct CDR3 sequences listed, approximately 24% were seen once; the top ten hold 2.5% to 3.5%. This sample was shared with a second study, whose subject was T cells expressing NK-cell markers. From that study: Researchers built TCR beta cDNA using 5'RACE template switching with UMIs.

The sequenced sample was CD4+ T cells sorted from PBMCs, obtained approximately 13 days after vaccination. Source of these receptors: a man aged 50 to 60 who received an inactivated influenza vaccine.

This chain links TRBV7-2 with TRBJ2-3; D gene ambiguous. The V end was cut by 2 bases, the J end by 4 bases, with 13 bases between. This CDR3 region has 15 residues. Germline CDR1 and CDR2: SGHTA and FQGNSA. CDR3 residues: CASSLTGRDPDTQYF. CDR3 DNA: TGTGCCAGCAGCTTAACGGGTAGGGATCCAGATACGCAGTATTTT.

This chain's CDR3 is CASRPLGGTDTQYF. CDR3 nucleotide sequence: TGTGCCAGCAGGCCACTAGGTGGCACAGATACGCAGTATTTT. This chain uses TRBV5-6 with TRBJ2-3, with D perhaps matching TRBD2 (5 bases). CDR3 length: 14 residues. Germline CDR1 is SGHDT and CDR2 is YYEEEE. Trimming removed 5 bases at V and 1 base at J, with 11 bases between.

The chain uses TRBV10-3 and TRBJ2-2; TRBD1 agrees at 7 bases. The CDR3 extends over 15 amino acids. V lost 2 bases and J lost 4; bases outside the gene matches: 4. The V gene's germline CDR1 is ENHRY and CDR2 SYGVKD. The CDR3 reads CAISETGQPTGELFF. Here the CDR3 DNA reads TGTGCCATCAGTGAGACGGGACAGCCCACCGGGGAGCTGTTTTTT.

The J gene is TRBJ2-3, the V gene TRBV29-1, with D uncertain. This CDR3 is 11 amino acids long. V shed 4 bases and J shed 0 bases, with 2 bases lying between them. Germline CDR1 is SQVTM and CDR2 is ANQGSEA. CDR3 DNA sequence: TGCAGCGTTGGTAGCACAGATACGCAGTATTTT. It specifies CSVGSTDTQYF.

The table lists this clonotype with a few counts. This chain joins TRBV4-3 and TRBJ1-6, with D maybe TRBD1 (6 bases). Trimming stripped 4 bases from V and 6 bases from J, with 10 bases between. Germline assignment: CDR1 LGHNA and CDR2 YSLEER. The CDR3 totals 14 residues. CDR3 residues: CASSRDKFNSPLHF. The DNA for the CDR3 is TGCGCCAGCAGCCGGGACAAATTTAATTCACCCCTCCACTTT.